A selection of T cell receptor beta chains follows, all from one sample in a study of blood T cell repertoires in COVID-19. Libraries were prepared by immunoSEQ multiplex PCR; TCRdb keeps only in-frame clonotypes and omits some of them. The sample shows some 6,300 clones, 70% to 90% of them seen only once. Sequencing was carried out using peripheral blood. Every receptor here comes from a human donor in a cohort sampled during active COVID-19. Each CDR3 is given with its conserved first and last residue. The order of the fields is D gene, J gene, clone size, V gene, CDR3 protein, CDR3 DNA. D genes are given only for firm matches. Where a row states a size, it is once, few, many or the class of an expanded clone; other rows omit it.

TRBD2	TRBJ2-7	.	TRBV4-2	CASSLGLAGTYEQYF	TGTGCCAGCAGCCTTGGACTAGCGGGAACCTACGAGCAGTACTTC
TRBD1	TRBJ1-1	.	TRBV19	CASSRDRGAEAFF	TGTGCCAGTAGCAGGGACAGGGGTGCTGAAGCTTTCTTT
TRBD1	TRBJ2-1	.	TRBV5-1	CASSLPRDRGTSLMLAYNEQFF	TGCGCCAGCAGCCTTCCCCGGGACAGGGGGACTAGCCTCATGCTAGCGTACAATGAGCAGTTCTTC
.	TRBJ2-2	.	TRBV7-8	CASSSKAGLVATGELFF	TGTGCCAGCAGCTCTAAAGCGGGCCTAGTCGCCACCGGGGAGCTGTTTTTT
.	TRBJ2-1	.	TRBV19	CASSMMGSYNEQFF	TGTGCCAGTAGTATGATGGGCAGCTACAATGAGCAGTTCTTC
.	TRBJ2-6	.	TRBV7-2	CASSAGGANVLTF	TGTGCCAGCAGCGCGGGGGGGGCCAACGTCCTGACTTTC
TRBD1	TRBJ1-1	once	TRBV9	CASSVVQGATEAFF	TGTGCCAGCAGCGTAGTTCAGGGGGCTACTGAAGCTTTCTTT
TRBD2	TRBJ2-7	.	TRBV19	CASSISLADSYEQYF	TGTGCCAGTAGTATTTCCCTAGCGGACTCCTACGAGCAGTACTTC
.	TRBJ1-1	few	TRBV14	CASSQGLRTEAFF	TGTGCCAGCAGCCAAGGACTGAGAACTGAAGCTTTCTTT
.	TRBJ1-1	.	TRBV7-2	CASSLAGGVTEAFF	TGTGCCAGCAGCTTAGCAGGGGGTGTCACTGAAGCTTTCTTT
TRBD1	TRBJ2-1	.	TRBV19	CASSRRDSINEQFF	TGTGCCAGTAGTCGTAGGGACAGTATCAATGAGCAGTTCTTC
TRBD1	TRBJ1-4	.	TRBV5-4	CASSRTAGTGFGTNEKLFF	TGTGCCAGCAGCCGGACGGCCGGGACAGGGTTCGGGACTAATGAAAAACTGTTTTTT
TRBD2	TRBJ2-1	once	TRBV25-1	CASSVQRGGRNEQFF	TGTGCCAGCAGTGTGCAGCGGGGGGGCCGAAATGAGCAGTTCTTC
TRBD1	TRBJ1-1	.	TRBV19	CASSPRAGQGRTEAFF	TGTGCCAGTAGCCCAAGGGCGGGACAGGGTAGGACTGAAGCTTTCTTT
.	TRBJ1-5	.	TRBV5-1	CASSLDTPNQPQHF	TGCGCCAGCAGCTTGGACACACCCAATCAGCCCCAGCATTTT
.	TRBJ1-6	once	TRBV6-1	CASSETPAENSPLHF	TGTGCCAGCAGTGAGACCCCAGCGGAGAATTCACCCCTCCACTTT
TRBD1	TRBJ2-2	.	TRBV16	CASSQSGTGMTGELFF	TGTGCCAGCAGCCAATCTGGGACAGGGATGACCGGGGAGCTGTTTTTT
TRBD2	TRBJ2-2	.	TRBV6-5	CASSYSWEGHTGELFF	TGTGCCAGCAGTTACTCGTGGGAGGGACACACCGGGGAGCTGTTTTTT
TRBD2	TRBJ2-3	.	TRBV7-9	CASSSTSGGASDTQYF	TGTGCCAGCAGTTCAACTAGCGGGGGGGCCTCGGATACGCAGTATTTT
.	TRBJ2-2	.	TRBV5-1	CASSLGPPDSGTGELFF	TGCGCCAGCAGCTTGGGGCCCCCGGACTCGGGGACCGGGGAGCTGTTTTTT
.	TRBJ1-1	.	TRBV13	CASSTGRYRNTEAFF	TGTGCCAGCAGCACTGGTCGTTACAGAAACACTGAAGCTTTCTTT
.	TRBJ2-1	.	TRBV19	CASSIVGTYNEQFF	TGTGCCAGTAGTATAGTTGGGACTTACAATGAGCAGTTCTTC
.	TRBJ2-1	.	TRBV7-6	CASSSSSGEQFF	TGTGCCAGCAGCTCCAGTTCGGGTGAGCAGTTCTTC
TRBD1	TRBJ1-1	.	TRBV28	CASSLPDRGQETFF	TGTGCCAGCAGTTTACCGGACAGGGGCCAGGAAACTTTCTTT
.	TRBJ1-3	.	TRBV7-9	CASSFSGRGSGNTIYF	TGTGCCAGCAGCTTCAGCGGTCGGGGGTCCGGAAACACCATATATTTT
.	TRBJ2-3	.	TRBV5-1	CASSHDRSSTDTQYF	TGCGCCAGCAGCCATGACAGGTCCAGCACAGATACGCAGTATTTT
TRBD2	TRBJ2-5	.	TRBV7-2	CASSLSSGGTKETQYF	TGTGCCAGCAGCTTATCTAGCGGGGGGACGAAAGAGACCCAGTACTTC
TRBD1	TRBJ2-3	.	TRBV5-1	CASSQPRTGLAPQDTQYF	TGCGCCAGCAGCCAACCCCGGACAGGGTTGGCGCCCCAGGATACGCAGTATTTT
TRBD1	TRBJ1-1	.	TRBV5-5	CASSFFPGTVTSMNTEAFF	TGTGCCAGCAGCTTTTTCCCCGGGACAGTTACATCCATGAACACTGAAGCTTTCTTT
TRBD1	TRBJ1-3	.	TRBV5-1	CASSRRGENTIYF	TGCGCCAGCAGCCGCAGGGGGGAAAACACCATATATTTT
.	TRBJ2-7	.	TRBV27	CASSLGQDYEQYF	TGTGCCAGCAGCCTGGGGCAGGACTACGAGCAGTACTTC
TRBD2	TRBJ2-7	.	TRBV9	CASSPTQLAGVEQYF	TGTGCCAGCAGCCCCACCCAACTAGCGGGGGTCGAGCAGTACTTC
TRBD1	TRBJ2-2	.	TRBV7-8	CASTDRQGAGELFF	TGTGCCAGCACCGACCGACAGGGGGCCGGGGAGCTGTTTTTT
TRBD2	TRBJ2-3	.	TRBV29-1	CSVATSGSVTQYF	TGCAGCGTTGCGACTAGCGGGAGTGTTACGCAGTATTTT
.	TRBJ1-3	few	TRBV9	CASSVEAGNGNTIYF	TGTGCCAGCAGCGTAGAGGCAGGGAACGGAAACACCATATATTTT
.	TRBJ1-5	.	TRBV18	CASSPPAGTSNQPQHF	TGTGCCAGCTCACCACCCGCGGGTACTAGCAATCAGCCCCAGCATTTT
.	TRBJ2-1	.	TRBV5-1	CASSLQSGYNEQFF	TGCGCCAGCAGCTTGCAATCCGGGTACAATGAGCAGTTCTTC
TRBD1	TRBJ2-1	.	TRBV6-5	CASSWTGEAYNEQFF	TGTGCCAGCAGCTGGACAGGGGAGGCCTACAATGAGCAGTTCTTC
TRBD2	TRBJ2-2	.	TRBV18	CASSPGRAGALTGELFF	TGTGCCAGCTCACCAGGGCGAGCGGGGGCCCTCACCGGGGAGCTGTTTTTT
TRBD1	TRBJ2-7	.	TRBV27	CASSLSVSRTGTYEQYF	TGTGCCAGCAGTTTATCGGTGTCACGGACAGGGACCTACGAGCAGTACTTC
TRBD2	TRBJ2-5	.	TRBV7-2	CASSLAGTQETQYF	TGTGCCAGCAGCCTAGCGGGGACACAAGAGACCCAGTACTTC
.	TRBJ1-6	few	TRBV9	CASSERGGNSPLHF	TGTGCCAGCAGCGAGCGAGGGGGTAATTCACCCCTCCACTTT
TRBD1	TRBJ1-2	.	TRBV5-4	CASSDGTGARYGYTF	TGTGCCAGCAGCGACGGGACAGGGGCCCGGTATGGCTACACCTTC
.	TRBJ2-3	.	TRBV6-2/TRBV6-3	CASSNDRTRDTQYF	TGTGCCAGCAGTAATGACAGGACTAGGGATACGCAGTATTTT
TRBD2	TRBJ2-1	.	TRBV7-2	CASSPTSGGLEGNEQFF	TGTGCCAGCAGCCCAACTAGCGGGGGCCTTGAGGGGAATGAGCAGTTCTTC
.	TRBJ2-7	.	TRBV19	CASSFGGEQYF	TGTGCCAGTAGTTTCGGGGGCGAGCAGTACTTC
.	TRBJ1-6	.	TRBV2	CASRGEGDAPLHF	TGTGCCAGCCGAGGGGAGGGCGACGCACCCCTCCACTTT
.	TRBJ2-2	.	TRBV11-2	CASSLDFLGELFF	TGTGCCAGCAGCTTAGATTTCCTTGGGGAGCTGTTTTTT
.	TRBJ2-3	few	TRBV6-5	CASSLGAPSTDTQYF	TGTGCCAGCAGTTTGGGGGCGCCTAGCACAGATACGCAGTATTTT
TRBD1	TRBJ2-4	.	TRBV2	CASSPRGQGNIQYF	TGTGCCAGCAGCCCCAGGGGGCAGGGAAACATTCAGTACTTC
TRBD2	TRBJ2-7	.	TRBV3-1/TRBV3-2	CASSPRTLAGTYGQYF	TGTGCCAGCAGCCCCAGGACCCTAGCGGGAACCTACGGGCAGTACTTC
.	TRBJ2-5	.	TRBV15	CATSREDYTETQYF	TGTGCCACCAGCAGAGAGGACTACACAGAGACCCAGTACTTC
.	TRBJ2-1	.	TRBV9	CASSVVLRGGVYNEQFF	TGTGCCAGCAGCGTAGTTCTCCGTGGCGGGGTCTACAATGAGCAGTTCTTC
.	TRBJ1-2	.	TRBV2	CASSLLDGVYGYTF	TGTGCCAGCAGCCTTCTCGACGGGGTCTATGGCTACACCTTC
.	TRBJ1-6	.	TRBV25-1	CASSPPLSGMSSPLHF	TGTGCCAGCAGCCCCCCTTTATCAGGGATGAGCTCACCCCTCCACTTT